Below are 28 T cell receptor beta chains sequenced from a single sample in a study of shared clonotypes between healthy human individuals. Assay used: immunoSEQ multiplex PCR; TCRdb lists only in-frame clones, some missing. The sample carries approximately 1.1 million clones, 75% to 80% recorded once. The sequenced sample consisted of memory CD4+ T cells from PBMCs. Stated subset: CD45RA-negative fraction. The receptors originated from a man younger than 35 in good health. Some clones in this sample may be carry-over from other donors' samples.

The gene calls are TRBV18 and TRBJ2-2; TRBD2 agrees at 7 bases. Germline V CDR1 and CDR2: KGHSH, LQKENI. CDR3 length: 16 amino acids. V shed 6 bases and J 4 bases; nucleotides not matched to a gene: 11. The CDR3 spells CASSGVAGEITGELFF. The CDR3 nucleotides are TGTGCCAGCTCGGGAGTGGCGGGAGAGATCACCGGGGAGCTGTTTTTT. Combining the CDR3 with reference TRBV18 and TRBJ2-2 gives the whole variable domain NAGVMQNPRHLVRRRGQEARLRCSPMKGHSHVYWYRQLPEEGLKFMVYLQKENIIDESGMPKERFSAEFPKEGPSILRIQQVVRGDSAAYFCASSGVAGEITGELFFGEGSRLTVL.

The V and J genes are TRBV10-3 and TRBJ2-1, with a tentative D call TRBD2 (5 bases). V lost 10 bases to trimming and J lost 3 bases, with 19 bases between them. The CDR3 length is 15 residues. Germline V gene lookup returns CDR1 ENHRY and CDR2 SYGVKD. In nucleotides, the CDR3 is TGTGCCACCCGTCCACCGGGAACGGTCTACAATGAGCAGTTCTTC. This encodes CATRPPGTVYNEQFF.

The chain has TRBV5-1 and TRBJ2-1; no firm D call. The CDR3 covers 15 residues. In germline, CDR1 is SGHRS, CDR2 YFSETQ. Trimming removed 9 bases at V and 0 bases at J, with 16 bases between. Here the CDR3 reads CATSGDGSSYNEQFF. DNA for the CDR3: TGCGCCACCTCTGGGGATGGAAGCTCCTACAATGAGCAGTTCTTC.

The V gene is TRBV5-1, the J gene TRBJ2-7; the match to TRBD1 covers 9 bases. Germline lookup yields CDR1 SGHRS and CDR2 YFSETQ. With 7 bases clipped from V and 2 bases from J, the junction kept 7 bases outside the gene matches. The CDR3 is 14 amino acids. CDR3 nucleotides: TGCGCCAGCCGAAGACAGGGGGGCGCCTACGAGCAGTACTTC. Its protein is CASRRQGGAYEQYF. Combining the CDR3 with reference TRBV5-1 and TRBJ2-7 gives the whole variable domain KAGVTQTPRYLIKTRGQQVTLSCSPISGHRSVSWYQQTPGQGLQFLFEYFSETQRNKGNFPGRFSGRQFSNSRSEMNVSTLELGDSALYLCASRRQGGAYEQYFGPGTRLTVT.

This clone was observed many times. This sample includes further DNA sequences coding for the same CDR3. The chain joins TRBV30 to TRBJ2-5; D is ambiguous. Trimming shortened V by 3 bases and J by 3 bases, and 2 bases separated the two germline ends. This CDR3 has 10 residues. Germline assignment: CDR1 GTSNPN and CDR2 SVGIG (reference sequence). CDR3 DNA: TGTGCCTGGAGCGAAGAGACCCAGTACTTC. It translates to CAWSEETQYF.

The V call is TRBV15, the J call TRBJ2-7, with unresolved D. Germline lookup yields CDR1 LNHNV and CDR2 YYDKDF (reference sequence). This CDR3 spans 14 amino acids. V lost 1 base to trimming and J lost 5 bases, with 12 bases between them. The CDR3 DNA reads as TGTGCCACCAGCAGAGCTTTTTGGAATGACGAGCAGTACTTC. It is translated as CATSRAFWNDEQYF.

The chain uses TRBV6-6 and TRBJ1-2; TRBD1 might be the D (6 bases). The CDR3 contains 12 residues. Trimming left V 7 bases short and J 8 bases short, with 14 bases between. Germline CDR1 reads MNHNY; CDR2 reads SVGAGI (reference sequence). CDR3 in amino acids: CASTLQGQGYTF. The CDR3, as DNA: TGTGCCAGCACCCTACAGGGTCAAGGCTACACCTTC.

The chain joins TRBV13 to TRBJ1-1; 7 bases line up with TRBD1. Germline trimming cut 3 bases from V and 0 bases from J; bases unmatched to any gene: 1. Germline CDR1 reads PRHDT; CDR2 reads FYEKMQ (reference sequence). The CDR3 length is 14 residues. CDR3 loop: CASSLTGMNTEAFF. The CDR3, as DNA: TGTGCCAGCAGCTTGACAGGGATGAACACTGAAGCTTTCTTT.

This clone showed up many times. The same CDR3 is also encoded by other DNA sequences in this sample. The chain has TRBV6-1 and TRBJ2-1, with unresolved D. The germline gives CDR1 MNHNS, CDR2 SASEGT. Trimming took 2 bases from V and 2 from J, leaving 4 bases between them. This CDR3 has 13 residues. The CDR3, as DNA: TGTGCCAGCAGTGAAAGGGCCTACAATGAGCAGTTCTTC. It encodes CASSERAYNEQFF.

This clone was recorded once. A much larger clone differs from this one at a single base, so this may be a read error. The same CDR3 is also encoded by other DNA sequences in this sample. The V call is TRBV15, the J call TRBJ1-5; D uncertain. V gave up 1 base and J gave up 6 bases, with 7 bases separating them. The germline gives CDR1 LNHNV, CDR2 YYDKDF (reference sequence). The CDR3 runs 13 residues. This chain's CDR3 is CATSRGVGQPQHF. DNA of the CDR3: TGTGCCACCAGCAGAGGGGTTGGTCAGCCCCAGCATTTT.

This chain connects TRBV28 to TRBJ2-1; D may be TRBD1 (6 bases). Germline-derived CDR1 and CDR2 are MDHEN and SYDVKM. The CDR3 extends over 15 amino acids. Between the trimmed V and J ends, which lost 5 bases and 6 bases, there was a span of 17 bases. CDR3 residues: CASSRPRTAINEQFF. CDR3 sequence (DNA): TGTGCCAGCAGTCGACCACGGACAGCCATCAATGAGCAGTTCTTC.

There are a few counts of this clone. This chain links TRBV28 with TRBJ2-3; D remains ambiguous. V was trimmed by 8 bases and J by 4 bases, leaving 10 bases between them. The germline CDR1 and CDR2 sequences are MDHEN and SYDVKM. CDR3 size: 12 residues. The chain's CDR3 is CASAAGSDTQYF. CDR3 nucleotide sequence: TGTGCCAGCGCTGCTGGGTCAGATACGCAGTATTTT.

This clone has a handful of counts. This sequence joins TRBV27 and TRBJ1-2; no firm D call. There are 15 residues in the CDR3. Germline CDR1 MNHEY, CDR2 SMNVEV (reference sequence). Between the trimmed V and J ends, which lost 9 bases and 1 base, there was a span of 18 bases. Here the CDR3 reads CASTPDGARNYGYTF. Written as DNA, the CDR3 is TGTGCCAGTACTCCCGACGGCGCCCGTAACTATGGCTACACCTTC.

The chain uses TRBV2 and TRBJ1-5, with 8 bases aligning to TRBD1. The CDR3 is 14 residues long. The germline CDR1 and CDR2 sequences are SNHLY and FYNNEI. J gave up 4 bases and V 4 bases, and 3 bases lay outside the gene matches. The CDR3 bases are TGTGCCAGCAGTGCCACAGGGGGTAATCAGCCCCAGCATTTT. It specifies CASSATGGNQPQHF.

CDR3 region: CATSREGTGGNTIYF. The CDR3, as DNA: TGTGCCACCAGCAGAGAGGGGACAGGGGGAAACACCATATATTTT. The rearrangement joins TRBV15 to TRBJ1-3; 9 bases are shared with TRBD1. CDR1 LNHNV and CDR2 YYDKDF come from the germline V gene (reference sequence). This CDR3 spans 15 amino acids. V lost 0 bases to trimming and J lost 4 bases; unmatched junction nucleotides: 1.

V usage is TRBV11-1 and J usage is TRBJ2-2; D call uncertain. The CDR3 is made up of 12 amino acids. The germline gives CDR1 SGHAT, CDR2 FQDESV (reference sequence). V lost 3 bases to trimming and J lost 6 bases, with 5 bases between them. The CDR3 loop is CASSFLAGELFF. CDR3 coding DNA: TGTGCCAGCAGCTTCCTAGCCGGGGAGCTGTTTTTT.

Written as DNA, the CDR3 is TGCGCCAGCAGCTTGGGGAACTCGCAAGAGACCCAGTACTTC. This encodes CASSLGNSQETQYF. The rearrangement uses TRBV5-1 and TRBJ2-5; D gene unclear. V lost 0 bases, J lost 2 bases, and 8 bases lay in between. CDR1 SGHRS and CDR2 YFSETQ come from the germline V gene. The CDR3 spans 14 residues.

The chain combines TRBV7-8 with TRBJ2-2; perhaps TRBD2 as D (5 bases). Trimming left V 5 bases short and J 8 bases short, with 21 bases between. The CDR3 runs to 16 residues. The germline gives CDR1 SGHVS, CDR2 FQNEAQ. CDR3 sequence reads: CASSPVGWRVGGELFF. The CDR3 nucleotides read TGTGCCAGCAGCCCTGTCGGCTGGCGGGTTGGAGGGGAGCTGTTTTTT.

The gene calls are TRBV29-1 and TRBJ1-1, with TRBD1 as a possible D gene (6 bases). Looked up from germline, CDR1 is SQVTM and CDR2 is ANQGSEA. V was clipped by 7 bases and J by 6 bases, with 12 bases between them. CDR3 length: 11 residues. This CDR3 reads CSGRGGPEAFF. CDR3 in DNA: TGCAGCGGGCGTGGGGGCCCTGAAGCTTTCTTT.

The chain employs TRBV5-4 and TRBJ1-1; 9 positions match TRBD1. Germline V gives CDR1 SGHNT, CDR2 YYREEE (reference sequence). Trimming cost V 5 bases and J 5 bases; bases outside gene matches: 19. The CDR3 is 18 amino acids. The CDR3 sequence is CASSRTTGGAPSVTEAFF. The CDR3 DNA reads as TGTGCCAGCAGTCGTACAACAGGGGGCGCGCCGTCGGTAACTGAAGCTTTCTTT.

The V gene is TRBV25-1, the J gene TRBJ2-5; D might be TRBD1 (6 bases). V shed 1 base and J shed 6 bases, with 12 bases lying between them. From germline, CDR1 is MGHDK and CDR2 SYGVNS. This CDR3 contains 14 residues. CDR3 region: CASSESSGAKTQYF. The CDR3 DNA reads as TGTGCCAGCAGTGAATCGTCAGGGGCGAAGACCCAGTACTTC.

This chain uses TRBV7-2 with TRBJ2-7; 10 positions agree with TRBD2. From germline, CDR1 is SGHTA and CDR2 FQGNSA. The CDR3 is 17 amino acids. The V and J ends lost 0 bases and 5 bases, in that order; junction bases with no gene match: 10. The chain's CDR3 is CASSLAAASGSYNEQYF. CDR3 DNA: TGTGCCAGCAGCTTAGCCGCGGCTAGCGGGAGTTACAACGAGCAGTACTTC. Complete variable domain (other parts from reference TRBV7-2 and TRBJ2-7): GAGVSQSPSNKVTEKGKDVELRCDPISGHTALYWYRQSLGQGLEFLIYFQGNSAPDKSGLPSDRFSAERTGGSVSTLTIQRTQQEDSAVYLCASSLAAASGSYNEQYFGPGTRLTVT.

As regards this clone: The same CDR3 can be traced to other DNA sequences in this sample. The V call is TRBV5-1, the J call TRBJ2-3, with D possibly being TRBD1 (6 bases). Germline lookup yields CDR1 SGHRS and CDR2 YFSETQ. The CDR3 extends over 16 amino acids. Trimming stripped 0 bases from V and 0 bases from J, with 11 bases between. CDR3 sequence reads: CASSLGAGASTDTQYF. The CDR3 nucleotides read TGCGCCAGCAGCTTGGGGGCAGGGGCGAGCACAGATACGCAGTATTTT.

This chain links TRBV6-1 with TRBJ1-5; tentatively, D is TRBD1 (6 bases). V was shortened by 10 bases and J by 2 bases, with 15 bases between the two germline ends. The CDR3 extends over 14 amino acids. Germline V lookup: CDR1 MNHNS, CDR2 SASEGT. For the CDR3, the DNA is TGTGCCACTCTCAGGGGAATCGGCAATCAGCCCCAGCATTTT. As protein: CATLRGIGNQPQHF.

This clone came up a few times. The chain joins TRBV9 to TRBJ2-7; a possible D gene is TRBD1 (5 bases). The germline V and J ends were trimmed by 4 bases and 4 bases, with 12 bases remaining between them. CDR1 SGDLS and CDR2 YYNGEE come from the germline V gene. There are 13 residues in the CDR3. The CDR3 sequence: CASSPSQVYEQYF. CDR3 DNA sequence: TGTGCCAGCAGCCCCTCACAGGTATACGAGCAGTACTTC. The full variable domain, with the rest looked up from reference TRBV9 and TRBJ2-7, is DSGVTQTPKHLITATGQRVTLRCSPRSGDLSVYWYQQSLDQGLQFLIQYYNGEERAKGNILERFSAQQFPDLHSELNLSSLELGDSALYFCASSPSQVYEQYFGPGTRLTVT.

The DNA of the CDR3 is TGTGCCAGCGCCCCAAAAGAGACCCAGTACTTC. It is translated as CASAPKETQYF. The rearrangement links TRBV2 to TRBJ2-5; D ambiguous. This CDR3 contains 11 residues. Trimming left V 8 bases short and J 3 bases short, with 7 bases between. CDR1 is SNHLY, CDR2 FYNNEI, per germline.

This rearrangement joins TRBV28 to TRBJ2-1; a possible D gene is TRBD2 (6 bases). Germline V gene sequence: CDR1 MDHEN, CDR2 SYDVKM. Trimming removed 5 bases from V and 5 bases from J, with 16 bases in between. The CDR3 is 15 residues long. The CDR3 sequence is CASSLTSSVHNEQFF. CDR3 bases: TGTGCCAGCAGTCTGACTAGTTCGGTACACAATGAGCAGTTCTTC.

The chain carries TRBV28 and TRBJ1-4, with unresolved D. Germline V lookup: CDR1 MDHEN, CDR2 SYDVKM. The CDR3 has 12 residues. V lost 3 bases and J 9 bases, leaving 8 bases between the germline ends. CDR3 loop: CASSFSGQKLFF. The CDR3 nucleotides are TGTGCCAGCAGTTTTAGTGGTCAAAAACTGTTTTTT. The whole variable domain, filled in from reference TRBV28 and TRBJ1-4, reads DVKVTQSSRYLVKRTGEKVFLECVQDMDHENMFWYRQDPGLGLRLIYFSYDVKMKEKGDIPEGYSVSREKKERFSLILESASTNQTSMYLCASSFSGQKLFFGSGTQLSVL.